Given below is one T cell receptor beta chain in context. This clone was seen more than once but under ten times. The clone's antigen remains unknown. Per-base qualities were not stored, and no clone one base away is much larger. The CDR3 numbers 15 residues from cysteine through phenylalanine. Just the 45-base CDR3 DNA is kept, in frame starting at base 1. CDR1 is given as LNHDA and CDR2 as SQIVND, both from the germline V gene (reference sequence). The junction shows trimming of 6 bases on V and 8 bases on J, plus 17 bases between the germline ends. This entry comes from a study of cytomegalovirus exposure and HLA in healthy donors (dated by TCRdb to the late 2010s). General notes on the study: In an earlier analysis of approximately 640 of the donors, approximately 260 Gb of sequence data and some 100 million unique TCR beta sequences from about 190 million T cells were reported. An early release covering about 600 HLA-typed donors comprised approximately 300 gigabases of sequencing data and approximately 85 million unique TCR sequences. The genetic ancestry cluster associated with self-reported Caucasian donors included about four fifths of the 398 genotyped donors. The aim of the study was to test whether cataloging public T cell receptors could identify signatures of past pathogen exposure. Using immunosequencing, the study profiled T cell repertoires from around 670 subjects and related those repertoires to cytomegalovirus serostatus. Besides the first cohort of approximately 670 subjects, a separate validation cohort made up of 120 different subjects was used. To predict cytomegalovirus infection status, the study combined high-throughput TCR immunosequencing, statistical association of individual TCRs with disease status, and machine learning. A later analysis re-analyzed previously published TCR beta repertoires from 666 donors and added high-resolution HLA genotyping to study TCR occurrence patterns. Rather than drawing on any new phenotypic data, the later analysis identified candidate immune exposures from TCR beta sequences and the way those sequences occurred across donors. In an earlier analysis of roughly 540 of the donors, high-throughput TCR beta sequencing was used to judge whether each TCR beta V gene segment behaved as functional or pseudogenic. Donor age, sex, ethnicity and CMV serostatus were compiled together with the repertoire data. A later genetic analysis took genome-wide SNP genotypes for about three fifths of the roughly 700 donors and used that subset as a discovery cohort. Every discovery cohort repertoire had been produced on one sequencing platform. Both class I and class II loci were covered by HLA typing, at four-digit resolution. The number of donors typed differed by locus, with about 620-630 for A, B, C, DRB1 and DQB1, around 500 for DQA1, about 610 for DPA1, and some 450 for DPB1. Four to six DR-DQ haplotypes were handled as single units for association and clustering, since linkage in the cohort was strong. Among around 400 genotyped donors of the cohort, an average of around 250,000 unique TCR beta nucleotide sequences was sequenced per donor, of which 15% to 20% were non-productive.

The method was the immunoSEQ multiplex PCR assay. For the multiplex PCR, a mixture combining 60 forward primers for TCR Vbeta segments and 13 reverse primers for TCR Jbeta segments was used. The CDR3 region of rearranged TCR beta genes was amplified from genomic DNA by a multiplex PCR assay. Amplified TCR beta libraries were sequenced as 87-base-pair reads on the Illumina HiSeq System. The paper's data handling went like this. A later analysis counted about 80 million unique TCR beta chains across the 666 repertoires, and some 12 million of these chains were shared by at least two donors. To remove PCR and sequencing errors, raw reads were error-corrected and collapsed into unique sequences using a nearest-neighbor algorithm that merged closely related sequences. V, D and J gene segments were assigned by aligning CDR3 sequences to IMGT reference sequences. For a sequence to be retained, a match of at least six nucleotides to both a V gene segment and a J gene segment was required. A rearrangement counted as productive if the CDR3 had no stop codons and remained in frame with V and J, and every other rearrangement counted as non-productive. Following IMGT convention, CDR3 was defined as the stretch from the second conserved V-encoded cysteine to the conserved J-encoded phenylalanine. Sequences without an unambiguous match to a single V gene segment were excluded from the earlier analysis of approximately 600 of the donors. In an earlier analysis of 500 to 750 of the donors, V segments were called functional above 56.7% productive rearrangements and were called segregating when the between-donor standard deviation exceeded 5%. A statistical classification framework was built to diagnose cytomegalovirus status from the catalog of TCR beta chain sequences. In a later analysis, TCR nucleotide sequences were compared against IMGT/GENE-DB human TR gene sequences so that V and J genes could be assigned. The TCRdist pipeline was used in a later analysis to assign CDR3 sequences and most-parsimonious VDJ recombination scenarios. A later analysis defined each TCR beta chain by its CDR3 amino acid sequence plus V-gene family, and excluded reads lacking a unique V-gene family. To address suspected cross-contamination and a sequencing artifact, a later analysis removed roughly 580 highly shared, low-generation-probability nucleotide sequences. In a later analysis, a clonal expansion index was calculated for each public chain from normalized within-repertoire ranks of inferred template counts. In a later analysis, generation probabilities were computed with a VDJ recombination model fitted to out-of-frame rearrangements, and the resulting probabilities were checked against IGoR. In a later analysis, TCR-TCR, TCR-HLA and TCR-CMV co-occurrence was scored with hypergeometric tests, and a repertoire-size bias correction was applied to TCR pairs. To estimate false discovery rates, a later analysis permuted the HLA or CMV assignments 20 times. In a later analysis, co-occurring TCRs were grouped with DBSCAN, and TCRdist sequence similarity was added when clustering was performed within HLA-allele-positive subsets. Repertoires with fewer than 30,000 or more than 120,000 public chains were left out of co-occurrence clustering, as were a handful of repertoires with anomalous nucleotide sharing. This immuneACCESS table, as held by TCRdb, lists in-frame sequences with V and J called but not all clones. Of the missing ones, under half trace to an unresolved V gene in checked studies; the others have no known cause. The V and J calls and clone size are taken from that table; D and trimming were inferred from the DNA. Present in this sample are roughly 200,000 clones, roughly 79% of which were seen just once. The ten largest clones take up about 1.9% of the sample.

The cohort consisted of 600 to 750 healthy bone marrow donors. At the time of sampling, all cohort members were nominally healthy, though unrecorded immune exposures were likely present. The donor tested CMV seronegative, placing the donor among the 350 or so seronegative members of the cohort. A peripheral blood sample was provided by each donor, and peripheral blood mononuclear cells were used for TCR beta sequencing. Genomic DNA extraction from the blood cell samples was performed with the Qiagen DNeasy Blood Extraction Kit. The paper's findings and limits, for the study overall: Three of the identified cytomegalovirus-associated TCR beta chains were confirmed in vitro to be specific for cytomegalovirus antigens. A total of 164 TCR beta chains were listed by the study as associated with cytomegalovirus. According to a later analysis, TCR association rates differed among HLA loci, with DRB1 alleles showing the most associated TCRs and HLA-C alleles showing the fewest. A later genetic analysis reported fewer N-insertions in productive TCRs among donors in an Asian-associated ancestry cluster than the roughly 670-donor mean. Because counts were too low, around 17 rarely observed V segments, including chromosome 9 orphons, were left out of the earlier analysis of 587 of the donors. HLA typing was unavailable for some donors at each locus, so association tests used only the typed subset. This cohort had only TCR beta chains sequenced, and the lack of alpha or paired-chain data limited which features could be detected. A cluster of highly shared sequence variants was judged likely to be a technical artifact of the sequencing pipeline. In a later analysis, most CMV-associated TCR beta chains were found to appear HLA-restricted, with HLA associations seemingly driven largely by CMV exposure. An association between a missense DCLRE1C variant and V-gene and J-gene trimming of TCR beta chains was found in a later genetic analysis and replicated in an independent cohort. The only immune exposure information available for the cohort was CMV serostatus. Broadly in line with IMGT annotations, most TCR beta V segments showed up in productive rearrangements about 87% or about 30% of the time in an earlier analysis of about 500 of the donors. Sequencing depth was assumed to be roughly uniform across donors in the presence/absence analyses, though that assumption may not hold. Correlated functional status among segregating V segments might be attributable to linkage disequilibrium, but an unknown experimental factor could not be ruled out. According to a later analysis, parvovirus B19, influenza, CMV and Epstein-Barr virus appeared linked to several top co-occurrence clusters. A further reported finding was that TCR beta sequences accurately predicted the HLA-A and HLA-B alleles for most subjects in the first cohort. Specific HLA alleles were associated with some 15,000 TCR beta sequences at a false discovery rate of 0.05 in a later analysis. A later analysis found that HLA-associated TCR beta chains were more clonally expanded and had lower generation probabilities than equally common non-associated chains. Across donors, most TCR sequences were observed very rarely, whereas some public TCRs were present in many individuals. According to the authors, the approach could potentially be generalized to other disease states and immunological phenotypes. The classifier was reported to diagnose cytomegalovirus status with high specificity and sensitivity in both the original cohort and the validation cohort. Some IMGT-functional V segments, including TRBV6-2 and TRBV6-3, could not be told apart with the 87-base-pair reads, so those segments were excluded. Assigning TCR associations to individual alleles was difficult when HLA alleles, especially DR and DQ, strongly co-occurred.

This clonotype originated in a man under 40 in good health and CMV-seronegative. Specimen: PBMCs. The chain uses TRBV19 and TRBJ1-6; matching of 6 bases hints at TRBD1 as the D gene. The CDR3 is CASRSDRSPHSPLHF. The DNA is TGTGCCAGTAGGAGCGACAGGTCTCCTCATTCACCCCTCCACTTT.